The text below deals with one T cell receptor beta chain. Produced via immunoSEQ multiplex PCR; TCRdb's table is partial and in-frame only. Among about 81,000 clones listed, roughly 85% were seen once. The sample originates from a study of OX40 agonist ivuxolimab in advanced cancers. The germline V gene encodes CDR1 SNHLY and CDR2 FYNNEI. The CDR3 is made up of 14 amino acids. V shed 8 bases and J 5 bases; nucleotides not matched to a gene: 9. The receptor was derived from an adult with an advanced solid tumor such as melanoma, head and neck, liver or kidney cancer. The chain carries TRBV2 and TRBJ2-1; 7 positions match TRBD2. This specimen was CD4+ or CD8+ T cells sorted from blood, taken in a trial of the OX40 agonist ivuxolimab. The CDR3 DNA sequence: TGTGCCAGCGGGAGGGCCTCCCGGGACAATGAGCAGTTCTTC. Translating it yields CASGRASRDNEQFF.